The sample holds a few counts of the clone carrying this TCR beta chain. Its matching antigen is unknown. The CDR3 runs 13 residues. Germline loops: CDR1 SNHLY, CDR2 FYNNEI. Between the trimmed V and J ends, which lost 6 bases and 9 bases, there was a span of 16 bases. The data belong to a study of T cell repertoires in cytomegalovirus infection. The overall study: Indications of both CMV infection and matching HLA type were provided by public TCR beta signatures.

TCRdb recomputed calls from the reads with MiXCR, one row per CDR3 protein. The sample carries some 270,000 distinct CDR3 sequences, roughly a fifth recorded once. Study-level findings and limits: HLA-C-restricted CMV-specific TCR beta clonotypes prevailed in the ex vivo response.

The V and J genes are TRBV2 and TRBJ2-3; the D call may be TRBD1 or TRBD2 (5 bases each). The sequenced sample was cultured PBMCs, obtained from culture after CMV antigen stimulation. The receptor's source is a human donor in good health (CMV status not recorded). Some clones in this sample may be carry-over from other donors' samples. CDR3 nucleotide sequence: TGTGCCAGCAGAGGGGACCGCCCTGGGACGCAGTATTTT. Its translation: CASRGDRPGTQYF. Looking up the rest from reference TRBV2 and TRBJ2-3 gives the full variable domain: EPEVTQTPSHQVTQMGQEVILRCVPISNHLYFYWYRQILGQKVEFLVSFYNNEISEKSEIFDDQFSVERPDGSNFTLKIRSTKLEDSAMYFCASRGDRPGTQYFGPGTRLTVL.